The 20 T cell receptor beta chains below all came from one sample that was sequenced in a study of shared clonotypes between healthy human individuals. Using immunoSEQ multiplex PCR, the repertoire was profiled, and TCRdb retains in-frame clones only, with some absent. The sample includes about 1.4 million clones, approximately 97% of them seen just once. The specimen was naive CD4+ T cells sorted from blood. Subset in this sample: CD45RA+ positively selected. The receptors originated from a man aged 30 to 39 in good health.

The chain recombines TRBV9 with TRBJ1-5; 7 bases fit TRBD1. The V and J ends lost 0 bases and 8 bases, in that order; junction bases with no gene match: 8. This CDR3 is 15 amino acids long. Germline CDR1 and CDR2: SGDLS and YYNGEE. The CDR3 here is CASSVEGQNTEPQHF. CDR3 coding DNA: TGTGCCAGCAGCGTAGAGGGACAGAATACCGAGCCCCAGCATTTT.

The rearrangement uses TRBV5-1 and TRBJ2-1, with unresolved D. This CDR3 spans 16 amino acids. CDR1 and CDR2 from the germline V gene are SGHRS and YFSETQ. With 3 bases removed from V and 0 bases from J, the gap between germline ends came to 13 bases. CDR3 nucleotides: TGCGCCAGCAGCTCGCAGAGAGGAATCTCCTACAATGAGCAGTTCTTC. Its translation: CASSSQRGISYNEQFF.

In its sample, this clone was seen once. CDR3 residues: CASSRSGTPLADTQYF. In DNA form, the CDR3 reads TGTGCCAGCAGCCGTTCCGGGACCCCCTTGGCAGATACGCAGTATTTT. This chain uses TRBV5-6 with TRBJ2-3; the D gene could be TRBD1 or TRBD2 (5 bases each). V was cut by 4 bases and J by 4 bases, with 19 bases left in between. Per the germline V gene, CDR1 is SGHDT and CDR2 is YYEEEE. This CDR3 comprises 16 residues.

The CDR3 DNA reads TGTGCCAGCAGAAGAGTTCCGGGGGAGCTGTTTTTT. Residues: CASRRVPGELFF. This chain uses TRBV5-8 with TRBJ2-2; D call uncertain. The CDR3 consists of 12 residues. Trimming shortened V by 5 bases and J by 8 bases, and 10 bases separated the two germline ends. CDR1 is SGHTS, CDR2 YDEGEE, per germline.

The chain combines TRBV30 with TRBJ2-3; no definite D call. V was trimmed by 1 base and J by 8 bases, leaving 7 bases between them. Germline CDR1 reads GTSNPN; CDR2 reads SVGIG (reference sequence). The CDR3 covers 11 residues. CDR3 loop: CAWSGVGTQYF. The CDR3 DNA reads TGTGCCTGGAGTGGAGTCGGTACGCAGTATTTT.

The chain combines TRBV29-1 with TRBJ2-3; TRBD1 or TRBD2 may be the D gene (5 bases each). The CDR3 runs to 14 residues. V gave up 3 bases and J gave up 6 bases, with 16 bases separating them. Germline CDR1 and CDR2: SQVTM and ANQGSEA. This chain's CDR3 is CSVERVQGGDTQYF. In DNA, the CDR3 is TGCAGCGTTGAGAGGGTCCAGGGTGGGGATACGCAGTATTTT.

Remarks on this clone: Additional DNA sequences in this sample encode the identical CDR3. The chain uses TRBV18 and TRBJ2-2, with 8 bases matching TRBD1. V dropped 6 bases and J dropped 2; count of bases not matched to a gene: 5. The V gene's germline CDR1 is KGHSH and CDR2 LQKENI. The CDR3 totals 15 residues. The CDR3 spells CASSPGQGNTGELFF. The DNA for the CDR3 is TGTGCCAGCTCTCCCGGACAGGGAAACACCGGGGAGCTGTTTTTT.

The chain joins TRBV28 to TRBJ2-5, with D possibly matching TRBD1 (5 bases). Between the trimmed V and J ends, which lost 10 bases and 1 base, there was a span of 10 bases. CDR1 and CDR2 from the germline V gene are MDHEN and SYDVKM. This CDR3 has 12 amino acids. The CDR3 DNA is TGTGCCACCATAGGGGCCCAAGAGACCCAGTACTTC. Its translation is CATIGAQETQYF.

The chain is built from TRBV11-2 and TRBJ2-7; D may be TRBD1 or TRBD2 (5 bases each). This CDR3 spans 17 amino acids. Trimming stripped 5 bases from V and 6 bases from J, with 26 bases between. Germline CDR1 SGHAT, CDR2 FQNNGV. The chain's CDR3 is CASSPGPGLARVGEQYF. CDR3 sequence (DNA): TGTGCCAGCAGCCCAGGACCAGGGCTGGCGCGGGTCGGCGAGCAGTACTTC.

The chain combines TRBV4-1 with TRBJ1-3; D gene ambiguous. Per the germline V gene, CDR1 is MGHRA and CDR2 is YSYEKL. The CDR3 runs to 15 residues. The ends were cut back, 2 bases at V and 0 bases at J, with 8 bases in the middle. CDR3 bases: TGCGCCAGCAGCCAATTCCTACTCTCTGGAAACACCATATATTTT. Translation: CASSQFLLSGNTIYF.

This chain links TRBV19 with TRBJ2-5, with D unresolved. Germline CDR1 LNHDA, CDR2 SQIVND (reference sequence). CDR3 length: 11 residues. The germline V and J ends were trimmed by 6 bases and 5 bases, with 7 bases remaining between them. The CDR3: CASRGRETQYF. The CDR3 coding sequence is TGTGCCAGTAGAGGTCGGGAGACCCAGTACTTC.

The chain uses TRBV25-1 and TRBJ2-7; TRBD2 agrees at 9 bases. The CDR3 is 15 residues long. Germline V gene data show CDR1 as MGHDK and CDR2 as SYGVNS. After removal of 5 bases from V and 4 bases from J, the junction contained 9 bases not matched to a gene. The CDR3 nucleotides are TGTGCCAGCAGTCGCGGGAGGGAGTTCTCTTACGAGCAGTACTTC. This gives the protein CASSRGREFSYEQYF.

This clone was detected only once. The chain has TRBV7-2 and TRBJ2-1, with D tentatively TRBD1 or TRBD2 (6 bases each). This CDR3 has 16 residues. The ends were cut back, 1 base at V and 2 bases at J, with 12 bases in the middle. Germline CDR1 is SGHTA and CDR2 is FQGNSA. The CDR3: CASSLVGGTPYNEQFF. The CDR3 DNA follows: TGTGCCAGCAGCTTAGTAGGGGGGACTCCCTACAATGAGCAGTTCTTC. Filled out from reference TRBV7-2 and TRBJ2-1, the complete variable domain reads GAGVSQSPSNKVTEKGKDVELRCDPISGHTALYWYRQSLGQGLEFLIYFQGNSAPDKSGLPSDRFSAERTGGSVSTLTIQRTQQEDSAVYLCASSLVGGTPYNEQFFGPGTRLTVL.

J is TRBJ1-2 and V is TRBV27, with 9 nucleotides matching TRBD1. CDR1 MNHEY and CDR2 SMNVEV come from the germline V gene (reference sequence). The CDR3 is made up of 13 amino acids. V shed 5 bases and J 8 bases; nucleotides not matched to a gene: 6. CDR3 sequence (DNA): TGTGCCAGCAGTCCACAGGGGGCTAGGGGCTACACCTTC. Translated: CASSPQGARGYTF.

The chain couples TRBV13 to TRBJ2-1; the D is unclear. This CDR3 contains 15 residues. V gave up 2 bases and J gave up 6 bases, with 14 bases separating them. The germline V gene has CDR1 PRHDT and CDR2 FYEKMQ (reference sequence). This CDR3 reads CASSLPHLLANEQFF. CDR3 coding DNA: TGTGCCAGCAGCTTACCCCACCTTCTCGCCAATGAGCAGTTCTTC.

The rearrangement uses TRBV7-9 and TRBJ1-3; D may be TRBD1 (5 bases). V lost 5 bases to trimming and J lost 3 bases, with 20 bases between them. The CDR3 contains 17 residues. Germline lookup yields CDR1 SEHNR and CDR2 FQNEAQ (reference sequence). CDR3 nucleotide sequence: TGTGCCAGCAGCCCGCGGGCTGGGGGATCGGTTGGAAACACCATATATTTT. The encoded protein is CASSPRAGGSVGNTIYF.

V is TRBV2 and J is TRBJ1-5; possibly TRBD1 for D (6 bases). Germline-derived CDR1 and CDR2 are SNHLY and FYNNEI. The CDR3 is made up of 15 amino acids. V was trimmed by 3 bases and J by 5 bases, leaving 14 bases between them. DNA of the CDR3: TGTGCCAGCAGTGAGGCGTGGGGGCTTGATCAGCCCCAGCATTTT. Residues: CASSEAWGLDQPQHF.

This chain connects TRBV2 to TRBJ1-1; D is perhaps TRBD1 (5 bases). Germline CDR1 SNHLY, CDR2 FYNNEI. The CDR3 covers 13 residues. The V gene lost 9 bases and the J gene lost 4 bases, with 15 bases spanning the gap. As DNA, the CDR3 is TGTGCCAGTACAACCGGGACGAGCACTGAAGCTTTCTTT. Translating gives CASTTGTSTEAFF.

The chain combines TRBV5-4 with TRBJ1-1, with D perhaps TRBD1 (5 bases). Trimming cost V 0 bases and J 1 base, with 16 bases left between them. Germline V gives CDR1 SGHNT, CDR2 YYREEE (reference sequence). The CDR3 is made up of 17 amino acids. The CDR3 DNA sequence: TGTGCCAGCAGCTTGGTTCTCGATCGGGGCGCGAACACTGAAGCTTTCTTT. This sequence encodes CASSLVLDRGANTEAFF.

The chain uses TRBV27 and TRBJ2-7; the match to TRBD2 covers 8 bases. Germline V CDR1 and CDR2: MNHEY, SMNVEV (reference sequence). The CDR3 length is 13 residues. V trimming: 7 bases; J trimming: 5 bases; junction bases outside the gene matches: 7. The CDR3, as DNA: TGTGCCAGCACGGGGGGGCGCACCCACGAGCAGTACTTC. Amino acid sequence: CASTGGRTHEQYF.